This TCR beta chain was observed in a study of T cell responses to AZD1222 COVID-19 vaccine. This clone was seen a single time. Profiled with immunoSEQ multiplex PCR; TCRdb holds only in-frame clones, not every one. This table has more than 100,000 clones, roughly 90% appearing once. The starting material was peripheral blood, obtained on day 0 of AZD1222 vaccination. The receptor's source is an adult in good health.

The CDR3 DNA follows: TGCGCCAGCAGCCACCCGAGGTACATCAATTCACCCCTCCACTTT. Translating gives CASSHPRYINSPLHF. V usage is TRBV4-1 and J usage is TRBJ1-6; D is unresolved. Trimming left V 3 bases short and J 7 bases short, with 13 bases between. CDR3 length: 15 residues. The germline gives CDR1 MGHRA, CDR2 YSYEKL.